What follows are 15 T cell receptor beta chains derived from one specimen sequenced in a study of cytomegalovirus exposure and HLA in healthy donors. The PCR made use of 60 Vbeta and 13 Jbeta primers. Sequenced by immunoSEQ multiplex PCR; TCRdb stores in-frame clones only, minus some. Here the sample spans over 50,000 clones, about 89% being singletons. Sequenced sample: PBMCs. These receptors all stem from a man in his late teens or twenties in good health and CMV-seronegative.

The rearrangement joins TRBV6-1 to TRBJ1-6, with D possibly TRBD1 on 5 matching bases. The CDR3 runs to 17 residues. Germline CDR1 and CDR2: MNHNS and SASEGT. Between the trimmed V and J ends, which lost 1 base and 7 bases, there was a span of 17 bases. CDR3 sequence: CASSEGRVDTRNSPLHF. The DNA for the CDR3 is TGTGCCAGCAGTGAAGGTAGGGTGGACACCAGAAATTCACCCCTCCACTTT.

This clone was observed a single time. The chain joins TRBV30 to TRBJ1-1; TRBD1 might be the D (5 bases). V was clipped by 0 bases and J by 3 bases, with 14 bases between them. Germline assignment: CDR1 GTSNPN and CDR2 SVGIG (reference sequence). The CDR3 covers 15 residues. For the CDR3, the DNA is TGTGCCTGGAGTGTACTTGGCGGGGGGGACACTGAAGCTTTCTTT. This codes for CAWSVLGGGDTEAFF.

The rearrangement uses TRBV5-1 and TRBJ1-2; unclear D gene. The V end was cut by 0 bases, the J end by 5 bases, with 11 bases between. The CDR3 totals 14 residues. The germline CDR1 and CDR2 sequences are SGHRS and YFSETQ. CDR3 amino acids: CASSLVADQYGYTF. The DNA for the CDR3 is TGCGCCAGCAGCTTGGTGGCAGATCAATATGGCTACACCTTC.

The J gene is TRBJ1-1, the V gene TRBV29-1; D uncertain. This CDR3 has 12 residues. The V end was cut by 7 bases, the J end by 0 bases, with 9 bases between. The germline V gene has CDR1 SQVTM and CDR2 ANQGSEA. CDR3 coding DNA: TGCAGCGACTTAACGGTGAACACTGAAGCTTTCTTT. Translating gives CSDLTVNTEAFF. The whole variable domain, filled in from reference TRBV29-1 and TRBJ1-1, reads SAVISQKPSRDICQRGTSLTIQCQVDSQVTMMFWYRQQPGQSLTLIATANQGSEATYESGFVIDKFPISRPNLTFSTLTVSNMSPEDSSIYLCSDLTVNTEAFFGQGTRLTVV.

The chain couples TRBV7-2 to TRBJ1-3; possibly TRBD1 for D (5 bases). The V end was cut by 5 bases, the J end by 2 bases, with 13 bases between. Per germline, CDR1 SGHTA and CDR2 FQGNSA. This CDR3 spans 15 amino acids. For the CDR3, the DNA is TGTGCCAGCAGCCCCCCCAGCAGGGCTGGAAACACCATATATTTT. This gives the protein CASSPPSRAGNTIYF.

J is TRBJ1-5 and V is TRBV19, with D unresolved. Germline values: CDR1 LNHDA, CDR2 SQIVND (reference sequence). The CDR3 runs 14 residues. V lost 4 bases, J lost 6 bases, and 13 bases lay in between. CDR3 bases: TGTGCCAGTAGTACTGGGGAGGGTACTCAGCCCCAGCATTTT. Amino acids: CASSTGEGTQPQHF.

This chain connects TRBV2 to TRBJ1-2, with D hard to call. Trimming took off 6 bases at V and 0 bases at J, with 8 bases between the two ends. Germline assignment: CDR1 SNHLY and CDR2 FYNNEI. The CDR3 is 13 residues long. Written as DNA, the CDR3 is TGTGCCAGCAGATGGGCTGCTAACTATGGCTACACCTTC. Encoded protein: CASRWAANYGYTF.

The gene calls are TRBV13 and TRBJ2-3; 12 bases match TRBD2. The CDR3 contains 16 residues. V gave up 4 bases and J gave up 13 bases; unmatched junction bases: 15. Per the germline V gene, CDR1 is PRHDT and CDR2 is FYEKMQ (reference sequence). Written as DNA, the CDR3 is TGTGCCAGCAGCTGGAGGACTAGCGGGGATCCGGTATCCGAGTATTTT. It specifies CASSWRTSGDPVSEYF.

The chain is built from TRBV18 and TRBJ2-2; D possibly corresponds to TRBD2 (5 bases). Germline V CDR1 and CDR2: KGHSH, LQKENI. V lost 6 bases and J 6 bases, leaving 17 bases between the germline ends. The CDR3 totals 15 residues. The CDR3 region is CASSPEGAHPGELFF. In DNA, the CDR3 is TGTGCCAGCTCGCCCGAGGGAGCACACCCCGGGGAGCTGTTTTTT.

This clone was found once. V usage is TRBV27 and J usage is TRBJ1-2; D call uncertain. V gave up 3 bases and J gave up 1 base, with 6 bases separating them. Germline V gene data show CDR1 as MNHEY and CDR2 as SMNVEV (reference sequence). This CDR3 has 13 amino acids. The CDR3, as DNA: TGTGCCAGCAGTTTTAGCAGTAACTATGGCTACACCTTC. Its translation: CASSFSSNYGYTF.

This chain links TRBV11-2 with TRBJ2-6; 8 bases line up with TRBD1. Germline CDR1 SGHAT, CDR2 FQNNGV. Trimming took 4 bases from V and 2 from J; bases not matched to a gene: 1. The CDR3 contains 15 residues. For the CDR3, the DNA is TGTGCCAGCAGCTGGGGACAGGCTGGGGCCAACGTCCTGACTTTC. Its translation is CASSWGQAGANVLTF.

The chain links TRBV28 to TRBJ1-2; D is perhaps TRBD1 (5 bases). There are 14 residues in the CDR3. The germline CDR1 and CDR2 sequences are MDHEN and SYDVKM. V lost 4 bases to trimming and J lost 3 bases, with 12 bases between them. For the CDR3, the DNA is TGTGCCAGCAGTTCACGCACAGGATACTATGGCTACACCTTC. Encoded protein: CASSSRTGYYGYTF.

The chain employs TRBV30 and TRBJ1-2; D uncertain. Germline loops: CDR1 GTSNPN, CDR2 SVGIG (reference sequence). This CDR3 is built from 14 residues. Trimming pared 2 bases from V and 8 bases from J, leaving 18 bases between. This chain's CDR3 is CAWSRAVVSEGYTF. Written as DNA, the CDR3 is TGTGCCTGGAGTCGTGCCGTAGTAAGTGAAGGCTACACCTTC.

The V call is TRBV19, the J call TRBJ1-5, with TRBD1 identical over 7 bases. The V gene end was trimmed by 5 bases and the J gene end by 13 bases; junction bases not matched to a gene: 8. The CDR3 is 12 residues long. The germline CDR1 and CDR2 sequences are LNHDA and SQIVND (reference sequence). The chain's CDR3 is CASSLWDSVQHF. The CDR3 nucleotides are TGTGCCAGTAGTTTATGGGACAGTGTTCAGCATTTT.

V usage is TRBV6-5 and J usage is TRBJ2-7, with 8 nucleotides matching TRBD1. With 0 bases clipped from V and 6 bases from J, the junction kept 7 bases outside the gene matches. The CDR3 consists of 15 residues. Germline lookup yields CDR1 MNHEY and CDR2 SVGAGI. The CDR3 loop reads CASSYSGTGGLEQYF. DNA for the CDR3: TGTGCCAGCAGTTACTCTGGGACAGGCGGCCTCGAGCAGTACTTC.